These 9 T cell receptor beta chains were sequenced from one sample in a study of T-cell memory formation after mild COVID-19. In TCRdb, the 5' RACE reads were re-called with MiXCR into one record per CDR3 protein. The sample consists of 400,000 to 500,000 distinct CDR3 sequences, approximately 25% of them appearing once. Sequenced: PBMCs or a T cell subset sorted from them (not recorded which). Receptor source: an adult woman who had mild COVID-19 (a few samples of this study predate the infection). Cell type and time point are not known.

The V call is TRBV4-3, the J call TRBJ2-7, with D maybe TRBD2 (6 bases). The CDR3 has 16 residues. Per germline, CDR1 LGHNA and CDR2 YSLEER. Trimming pared 4 bases from V and 0 bases from J, leaving 16 bases between. The chain's CDR3 is CASSLSPSAISYEQYF. The CDR3 region has the DNA TGCGCCAGCAGCCTTTCTCCTAGCGCGATCTCCTACGAGCAGTACTTC.

This clonotype has only a few counts. This sequence joins TRBV12-3 or TRBV12-4 and TRBJ1-5; no definite D call. The V end lost 7 bases, the J end lost 2 bases, and 12 bases lay between the germline ends. There are 14 residues in the CDR3. CDR3 sequence: CASTPNGGNQPQHF. Here the CDR3 DNA reads TGTGCCAGCACTCCTAACGGGGGCAATCAGCCCCAGCATTTT.

The rearrangement joins TRBV12-3 or TRBV12-4 to TRBJ2-3; no clear D. This CDR3 comprises 13 residues. V dropped 3 bases and J dropped 5 bases, with 9 bases sitting between them. CDR3 region: CASSFAAGDTQYF. DNA of the CDR3: TGTGCCAGCAGTTTTGCGGCCGGAGATACGCAGTATTTT.

Here the CDR3 DNA reads TGCAGTGCGGACGAACACACAGATACGCAGTATTTT. The encoded protein is CSADEHTDTQYF. The V call is TRBV20-1, the J call TRBJ2-3; D is uncertain. The ends were cut back, 6 bases at V and 2 bases at J, with 9 bases in the middle. This CDR3 has 12 residues. Germline assignment: CDR1 DFQATT and CDR2 SNEGSKA (reference sequence).

This chain uses TRBV4-1 with TRBJ2-3; D assignment may be TRBD1 or TRBD2 (5 bases each). The CDR3 spans 15 residues. V gave up 3 bases and J gave up 3 bases, with 13 bases separating them. CDR1 and CDR2 from the germline V gene are MGHRA and YSYEKL. Here the CDR3 reads CASSQGEMRTDTQYF. The CDR3 DNA reads TGCGCCAGCAGCCAGGGGGAAATGAGGACAGATACGCAGTATTTT.

This clonotype was detected many times. This rearrangement joins TRBV5-1 to TRBJ1-6; D ambiguous. Trimming removed 0 bases at V and 7 bases at J, with 2 bases between. Germline CDR1 and CDR2: SGHRS and YFSETQ. The CDR3 runs to 12 residues. CDR3 sequence: CASSLENSPLHF. For the CDR3, the DNA is TGCGCCAGCAGCTTGGAAAATTCACCCCTCCACTTT.

This chain joins TRBV20-1 and TRBJ2-5; perhaps D is TRBD1 or TRBD2 (5 bases each). The germline V gene encodes CDR1 DFQATT and CDR2 SNEGSKA (reference sequence). Trimming removed 6 bases from V and 3 bases from J, with 14 bases in between. This CDR3 has 13 amino acids. CDR3 in amino acids: CSATYRGEETQYF. CDR3 bases: TGCAGTGCCACTTATCGGGGCGAAGAGACCCAGTACTTC.

This clonotype was observed many times. This chain connects TRBV6-6 to TRBJ2-5; no clear D. The V gene's germline CDR1 is MNHNY and CDR2 SVGAGI (reference sequence). The CDR3 has 12 residues. Trimming removed 2 bases at V and 3 bases at J, with 4 bases between. The CDR3 nucleotides are TGTGCCAGCAGTTACGGGAAAGAGACCCAGTACTTC. Translation: CASSYGKETQYF.

This clonotype occurred a few times. The chain combines TRBV3-1 with TRBJ2-7; 7 nucleotides line up with TRBD1. V was pared by 3 bases and J by 1 base, with 6 bases of the junction left unmatched. Germline CDR1 LGHDT, CDR2 YNNKEL (reference sequence). The CDR3 sequence is 15 residues long. The chain's CDR3 is CASSHPQGKSYEQYF. The CDR3 coding sequence is TGTGCCAGCAGCCATCCACAGGGGAAATCCTACGAGCAGTACTTC.